In this sample, the clone carrying this T cell receptor beta chain turned up many times. TCRdb itself ran the 5' RACE reads through MiXCR, one entry per CDR3 protein. The sample records a few hundred thousand distinct CDR3 sequences, around 10% being singletons. The sample belongs to a study of CD8 T cells in ankylosing spondylitis. The clonotype originates from a female donor with ankylosing spondylitis or in good health (not recorded which). Sequencing used blood, either unsorted or a sorted T cell fraction (not recorded which).

DNA of the CDR3: TGTGCCAGCAGTTCGAGGACGTCTAGCACAGATACGCAGTATTTT. Translated, it gives CASSSRTSSTDTQYF. V and J are TRBV12-3 or TRBV12-4 and TRBJ2-3, with D hard to call. This CDR3 comprises 15 residues. V was clipped by 4 bases and J by 0 bases, with 11 bases between them.